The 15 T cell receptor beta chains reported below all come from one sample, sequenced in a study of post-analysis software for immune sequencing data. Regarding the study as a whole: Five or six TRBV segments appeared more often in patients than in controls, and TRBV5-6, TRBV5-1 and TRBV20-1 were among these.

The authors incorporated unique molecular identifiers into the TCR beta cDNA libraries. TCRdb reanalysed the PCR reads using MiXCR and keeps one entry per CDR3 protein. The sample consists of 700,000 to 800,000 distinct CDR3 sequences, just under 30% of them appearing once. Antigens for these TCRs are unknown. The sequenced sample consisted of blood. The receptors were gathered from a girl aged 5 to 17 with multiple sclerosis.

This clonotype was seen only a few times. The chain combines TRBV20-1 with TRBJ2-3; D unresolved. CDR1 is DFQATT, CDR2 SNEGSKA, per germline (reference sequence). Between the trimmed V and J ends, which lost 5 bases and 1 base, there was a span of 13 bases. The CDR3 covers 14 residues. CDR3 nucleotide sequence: TGCAGTGCTTTTGGGCCTGTCCGCACAGATACGCAGTATTTT. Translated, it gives CSAFGPVRTDTQYF.

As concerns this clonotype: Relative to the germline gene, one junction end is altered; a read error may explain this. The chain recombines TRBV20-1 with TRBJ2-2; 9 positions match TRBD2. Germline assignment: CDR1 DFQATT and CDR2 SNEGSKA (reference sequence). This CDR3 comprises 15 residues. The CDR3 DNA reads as TGCAGTGCCCTAAGGGCGGGAGGGCTCACCGGGGAGCGGTTTTTT. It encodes CSALRAGGLTGERFF.

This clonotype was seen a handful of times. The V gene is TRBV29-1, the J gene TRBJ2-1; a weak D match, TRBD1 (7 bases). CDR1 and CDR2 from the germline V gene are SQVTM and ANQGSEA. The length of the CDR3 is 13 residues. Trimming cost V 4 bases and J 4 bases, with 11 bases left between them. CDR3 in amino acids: CSVGRGLYNEQFF. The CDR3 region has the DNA TGCAGCGTTGGGAGGGGGCTGTACAATGAGCAGTTCTTC.

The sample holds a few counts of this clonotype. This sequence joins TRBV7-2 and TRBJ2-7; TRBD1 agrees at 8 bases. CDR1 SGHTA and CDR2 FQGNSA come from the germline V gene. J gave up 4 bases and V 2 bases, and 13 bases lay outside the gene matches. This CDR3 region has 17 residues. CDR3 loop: CASSLWGTGRGRYEQYF. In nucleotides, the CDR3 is TGTGCCAGCAGCTTATGGGGGACAGGCCGCGGCAGGTACGAGCAGTACTTC.

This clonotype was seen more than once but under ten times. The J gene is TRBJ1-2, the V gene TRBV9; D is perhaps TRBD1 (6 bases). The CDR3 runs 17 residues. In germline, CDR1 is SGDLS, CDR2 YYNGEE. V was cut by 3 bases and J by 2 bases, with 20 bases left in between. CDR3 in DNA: TGTGCCAGCAGCGAAGAACTACAGGGAAAACCCAACTATGGCTACACCTTC. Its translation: CASSEELQGKPNYGYTF.

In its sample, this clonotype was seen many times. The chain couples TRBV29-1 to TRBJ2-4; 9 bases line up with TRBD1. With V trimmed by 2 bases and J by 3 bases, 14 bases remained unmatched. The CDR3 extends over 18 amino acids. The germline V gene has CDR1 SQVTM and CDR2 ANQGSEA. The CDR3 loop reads CSVEPTILTGGGKNIQYF. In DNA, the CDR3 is TGCAGCGTTGAACCAACGATCCTGACAGGGGGAGGCAAAAACATTCAGTACTTC.

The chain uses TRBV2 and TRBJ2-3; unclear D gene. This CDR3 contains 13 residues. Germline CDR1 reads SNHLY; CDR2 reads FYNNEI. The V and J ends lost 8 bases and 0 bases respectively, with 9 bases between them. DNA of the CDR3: TGTGCCAGCCGTCGGCTGAGCACAGATACGCAGTATTTT. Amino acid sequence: CASRRLSTDTQYF.

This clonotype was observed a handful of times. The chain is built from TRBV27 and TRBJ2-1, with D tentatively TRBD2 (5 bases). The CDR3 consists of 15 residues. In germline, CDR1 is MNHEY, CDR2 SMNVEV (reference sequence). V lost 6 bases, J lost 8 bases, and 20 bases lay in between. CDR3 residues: CASSLRGTLGDEQFF. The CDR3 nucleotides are TGTGCCAGCAGCCTTAGAGGAACCCTGGGAGATGAGCAGTTCTTC.

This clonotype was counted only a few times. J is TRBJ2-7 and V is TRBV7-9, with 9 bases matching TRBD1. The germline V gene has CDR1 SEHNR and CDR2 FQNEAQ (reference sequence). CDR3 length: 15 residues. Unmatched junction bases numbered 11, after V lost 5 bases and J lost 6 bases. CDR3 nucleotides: TGTGCCAGCAGCGAAAGAGGACAGGGGAGGGTCGAGCAGTACTTC. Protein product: CASSERGQGRVEQYF.

CDR3 sequence (DNA): TGTGCCAGCGACAGGGGAGGGGGCAATTCACCCCTCCACTTT. Its translation is CASDRGGGNSPLHF. The genes are TRBV2 and TRBJ1-6, with 8 bases identical to TRBD1. The germline CDR1 and CDR2 sequences are SNHLY and FYNNEI. With V trimmed by 8 bases and J by 7 bases, 7 bases remained unmatched. CDR3 length: 14 residues.

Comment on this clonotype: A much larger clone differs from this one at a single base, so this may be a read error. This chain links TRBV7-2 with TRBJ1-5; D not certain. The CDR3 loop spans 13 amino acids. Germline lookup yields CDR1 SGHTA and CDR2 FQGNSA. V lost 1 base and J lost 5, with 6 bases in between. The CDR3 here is CASSLGPHQPQHF. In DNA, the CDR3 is TGTGCCAGCAGCTTAGGTCCCCATCAGCCCCAGCATTTT.

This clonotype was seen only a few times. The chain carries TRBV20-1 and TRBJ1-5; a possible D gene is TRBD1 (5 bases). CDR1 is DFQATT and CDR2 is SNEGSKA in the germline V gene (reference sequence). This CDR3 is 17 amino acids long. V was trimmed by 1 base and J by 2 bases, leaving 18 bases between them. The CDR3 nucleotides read TGCAGTGCTAGAGGACCATACCGGGACGGACGCAATCAGCCCCAGCATTTT. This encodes CSARGPYRDGRNQPQHF.

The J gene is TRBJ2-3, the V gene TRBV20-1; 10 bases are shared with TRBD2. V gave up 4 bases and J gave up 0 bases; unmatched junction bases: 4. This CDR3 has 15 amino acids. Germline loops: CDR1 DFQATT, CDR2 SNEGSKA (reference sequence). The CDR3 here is CSATGLAASTDTQYF. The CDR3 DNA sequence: TGCAGTGCTACCGGACTAGCGGCCAGCACAGATACGCAGTATTTT.

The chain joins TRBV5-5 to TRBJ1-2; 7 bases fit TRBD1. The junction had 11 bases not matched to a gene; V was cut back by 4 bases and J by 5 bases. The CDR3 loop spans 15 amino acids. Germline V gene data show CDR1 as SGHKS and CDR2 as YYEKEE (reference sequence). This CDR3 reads CASSLQTGARYGYTF. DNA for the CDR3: TGTGCCAGCAGCCTCCAAACAGGGGCGCGGTATGGCTACACCTTC.

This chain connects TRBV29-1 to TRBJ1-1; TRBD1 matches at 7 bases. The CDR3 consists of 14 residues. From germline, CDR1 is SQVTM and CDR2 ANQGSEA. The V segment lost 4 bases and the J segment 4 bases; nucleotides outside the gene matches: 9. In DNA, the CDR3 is TGCAGCGTTGTCGACAGGGTAGTGGGCACTGAAGCTTTCTTT. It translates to CSVVDRVVGTEAFF.